The 9 T cell receptor beta chains below all came from one sample that was sequenced in a study of HIV-infected patients and healthy controls. Alpha and beta constant-region primers primed reverse transcription of around 500 ng RNA. Using multiplexing indices, alpha and beta chain libraries were generated apart by chain-specific third strand synthesis. MiXCR, applied by TCRdb to the 5' RACE reads, yields one record per CDR3 protein. The sample includes roughly 10,000 distinct CDR3 sequences, roughly 8% of them seen just once. No cell fractionation was done, so the repertoire covers all unsorted peripheral blood T cells. Material for sequencing was blood. The receptors here all came from an adult in good health.

Many counts were recorded for this clonotype. J is TRBJ1-1 and V is TRBV9; 7 nucleotides align to TRBD1. This CDR3 is 14 amino acids long. Trimming took 4 bases from V and 0 from J; bases not matched to a gene: 3. Germline V lookup: CDR1 SGDLS, CDR2 YYNGEE. For the CDR3, the DNA is TGTGCCAGCAGCTCAGGGGGTTTGAACACTGAAGCTTTCTTT. This encodes CASSSGGLNTEAFF.

This clonotype was recorded at least ten times. The chain is built from TRBV5-1 and TRBJ2-3, with no clear D. Trimming cost V 0 bases and J 2 bases, with 10 bases left between them. Germline CDR1 is SGHRS and CDR2 is YFSETQ. The CDR3 has 15 amino acids. CDR3 coding DNA: TGCGCCAGCAGCTTGGCGTTAGTTGTCACAGATACGCAGTATTTT. Translated, it gives CASSLALVVTDTQYF.

This clonotype was detected many times. V gene TRBV24-1 combines with J gene TRBJ2-1; the match to TRBD2 covers 12 bases. The CDR3 covers 16 residues. The ends lost 3 bases at V and 8 bases at J; junction bases unmatched: 7. Germline assignment: CDR1 KGHDR and CDR2 SFDVKD. The DNA of the CDR3 is TGTGCCACCAGTGATATTGCTAGCGGGAGGGCCGATGAGCAGTTCTTC. This gives the protein CATSDIASGRADEQFF.

Judged by abundance, this clonotype is medium-sized. This rearrangement joins TRBV28 to TRBJ2-7; D ambiguous. The CDR3 loop spans 15 amino acids. Trimming took off 4 bases at V and 4 bases at J, with 17 bases between the two ends. In germline, CDR1 is MDHEN, CDR2 SYDVKM. In nucleotides, the CDR3 is TGTGCCAGCAGTTCCTCTTCCCCCTCCCCATACGAGCAGTACTTC. Its protein is CASSSSSPSPYEQYF.

This clonotype rates as medium-sized (0.01 to 0.1%). The chain employs TRBV3-1 and TRBJ2-1; 12 bases match TRBD1. Germline loops: CDR1 LGHDT, CDR2 YNNKEL (reference sequence). Trimming took 4 bases from V and 9 from J; bases not matched to a gene: 7. The CDR3 runs 15 residues. CDR3 DNA sequence: TGTGCCAGCAGCCCTTCTGGGACAGGGGGCTTTGAGCAGTTCTTC. Amino acids: CASSPSGTGGFEQFF.

The V gene is TRBV2, the J gene TRBJ1-5, with a tentative D call TRBD1 (5 bases). The germline V gene encodes CDR1 SNHLY and CDR2 FYNNEI. The CDR3 contains 14 residues. V was trimmed by 5 bases and J by 2 bases, leaving 10 bases between them. The CDR3 nucleotides are TGTGCCAGCAGTAGTATCAGGGGCAATCAGCCCCAGCATTTT. This gives the protein CASSSIRGNQPQHF.

This clonotype showed up just a few times. The chain links TRBV6-4 to TRBJ1-1, with D maybe TRBD1 (5 bases). This CDR3 is 13 amino acids long. Deletions cut 2 bases from V and 2 bases from J, with 6 bases between. CDR1 is MRHNA, CDR2 SNTAGT, per germline. The CDR3 reads CASSDRDNTEAFF. The CDR3 nucleotides are TGTGCCAGCAGTGACCGGGACAACACTGAAGCTTTCTTT.

This clonotype was recorded many times. The rearrangement links TRBV6-5 to TRBJ1-4; 7 bases are shared with TRBD1. CDR1 is MNHEY and CDR2 is SVGAGI in the germline V gene. The V gene end was trimmed by 0 bases and the J gene end by 8 bases; junction bases not matched to a gene: 9. The CDR3 contains 16 residues. The CDR3 DNA follows: TGTGCCAGCAGTTACTCGATGGGTGTGACAGGGGAAAAACTGTTTTTT. Translated, it gives CASSYSMGVTGEKLFF.

This clonotype appeared many times. V usage is TRBV27 and J usage is TRBJ2-7; D call uncertain. Germline V lookup: CDR1 MNHEY, CDR2 SMNVEV (reference sequence). The CDR3 runs to 15 residues. V was clipped by 5 bases and J by 6 bases, with 20 bases between them. The DNA for the CDR3 is TGTGCCAGCAGTACCCCCGGCACAGAGTTTGGCGAGCAGTACTTC. Translation gives CASSTPGTEFGEQYF.